What follows describes a single T cell receptor beta chain. As yet, its antigen is unknown. These data come from a study of PD-1 blockade in classical Hodgkin lymphoma. Study results and limitations: Lower baseline TCR diversity marked trial partial responders and progressors. Newly diagnosed patients reportedly had lower baseline TCR diversity than healthy donors.

Time point here: cycle 4 day 1 (C4D1), after 5 to 7 weeks of nivolumab. Each patient experienced a relapse that followed autologous stem cell transplantation, and brentuximab vedotin exposure varied. Magnetic negative selection served to purify CD4+ T cells out of PBMCs that had been thawed. The CDR3 is 15 amino acids. Trimming cost V 3 bases and J 5 bases; bases outside gene matches: 4. The germline V gene has CDR1 KGHSH and CDR2 LQKENI. Data came from immunoSEQ multiplex PCR; TCRdb stores just in-frame clones and leaves some out. The table has some 11,000 clones, roughly 74% seen once; the top ten hold more than 2.5%.

Sequenced material: CD4+ T cells from blood, taken before the fourth cycle of nivolumab. This clonotype was sampled from a human donor with classical Hodgkin lymphoma. V gene TRBV18 combines with J gene TRBJ1-6, with 7 bases that match TRBD1. The CDR3 coding sequence is TGTGCCAGCTCACCGGGGACAGCTAATAATTCACCCCTCCACTTT. It specifies CASSPGTANNSPLHF.